A selection of T cell receptor beta chains follows, all from one sample in a study of blood T cell repertoires in COVID-19. Profiling relied on immunoSEQ multiplex PCR, and the TCRdb table lists in-frame clones only, not all of them. The repertoire includes 25,000 to 30,000 clones, roughly 84% of them detected once, and approximately 23% sits in the top ten. Sample: peripheral blood. These receptors came from a human donor in a cohort sampled during active COVID-19. The CDR3 runs from the conserved cysteine through the conserved F or W. D genes are given only for firm matches. A clone size is listed for some rows: how often the clone was seen (once, few, many), or a class if it is expanded.

clone_size: NA; d_call: TRBD2; j_call: TRBJ2-5; v_call: TRBV5-1; cdr3_nt: TGCGCCAGCACGCCGGCCCCAGCGGGAGGCCGAGAGACCCAGTACTTC; cdr3_aa: CASTPAPAGGRETQYF
clone_size: NA; d_call: TRBD2; j_call: TRBJ2-3; v_call: TRBV28; cdr3_nt: TGTGCCAGCAGTTCCCCCCCACTAGCGGGAGGAAGCACAGATACGCAGTATTTT; cdr3_aa: CASSSPPLAGGSTDTQYF
clone_size: few; d_call: TRBD1; j_call: TRBJ1-2; v_call: TRBV5-4; cdr3_nt: TGTGCCAGCAGCTTGACAGGGGACCTTGCTTCCACCTATGGCTACACCTTC; cdr3_aa: CASSLTGDLASTYGYTF
clone_size: once; d_call: TRBD1; j_call: TRBJ1-1; v_call: TRBV5-6; cdr3_nt: TGTGCCAGCAGCTTGGACAGGGGGCTGGAAGCTTTCTTT; cdr3_aa: CASSLDRGLEAFF
clone_size: NA; d_call: NA; j_call: TRBJ2-1; v_call: TRBV6-1; cdr3_nt: TGTGCCAGCAGTGACAGGGGTTACTACAATGAGCAGTTCTTC; cdr3_aa: CASSDRGYYNEQFF
clone_size: NA; d_call: TRBD2; j_call: TRBJ2-2; v_call: TRBV6-6; cdr3_nt: TGTGCCAGCAGTAGCGGGGGGGCAACCGGGGAGCTGTTTTTT; cdr3_aa: CASSSGGATGELFF
clone_size: NA; d_call: NA; j_call: TRBJ1-2; v_call: TRBV4-1; cdr3_nt: TGCGCCAGCAGCCAAGAAGAGGCTGCTTTTAGGGGCTACACCTTC; cdr3_aa: CASSQEEAAFRGYTF
clone_size: NA; d_call: NA; j_call: TRBJ2-3; v_call: TRBV4-1; cdr3_nt: TGCGCCAGCAGCCAAGCGGACTCAAATGCAGATACGCAGTATTTT; cdr3_aa: CASSQADSNADTQYF
clone_size: NA; d_call: NA; j_call: TRBJ2-7; v_call: TRBV21-1; cdr3_nt: TGTGCCAGCAGCAAAGGACCGGGTTTCTCCTACGAGCAGTACTTC; cdr3_aa: CASSKGPGFSYEQYF
clone_size: NA; d_call: NA; j_call: TRBJ2-5; v_call: TRBV7-3; cdr3_nt: TGTGCCAGCAGCTTAGCTGGAGGAGAGACCCAGTACTTC; cdr3_aa: CASSLAGGETQYF
clone_size: NA; d_call: TRBD2; j_call: TRBJ2-7; v_call: TRBV14; cdr3_nt: TGTGCCAGCAGCCAAGTTTTCGGACTAGCGGCGCCCGAGATGTACGAGCAGTACTTC; cdr3_aa: CASSQVFGLAAPEMYEQYF
clone_size: once; d_call: TRBD1; j_call: TRBJ2-7; v_call: TRBV5-1; cdr3_nt: TGCGCCAGCAGCTTGGACAGGGGGTACGAGCAGTACTTC; cdr3_aa: CASSLDRGYEQYF
clone_size: NA; d_call: NA; j_call: TRBJ1-2; v_call: TRBV6-5; cdr3_nt: TGTGCCAGCAGACTCGGGACTGCGGACTATGGCTACACCTTC; cdr3_aa: CASRLGTADYGYTF
clone_size: NA; d_call: NA; j_call: TRBJ2-7; v_call: TRBV7-2; cdr3_nt: TGTGCCAGCAGCCCTCAGGGGACCTACGAGCAGTACTTC; cdr3_aa: CASSPQGTYEQYF
clone_size: NA; d_call: TRBD1; j_call: TRBJ2-7; v_call: TRBV13; cdr3_nt: TGTGCCAGCAGCTCTGGGACAGGGGGCGAGCAGTACTTC; cdr3_aa: CASSSGTGGEQYF
clone_size: NA; d_call: TRBD1; j_call: TRBJ2-1; v_call: TRBV7-9; cdr3_nt: TGTGCCAGCAGACCTGGACAGGGTCGGAATGAGCAGTTCTTC; cdr3_aa: CASRPGQGRNEQFF
clone_size: NA; d_call: NA; j_call: TRBJ1-1; v_call: TRBV6-2/TRBV6-3; cdr3_nt: TGTGCCAGCAGCCACTCCAGGGGGAACACTGAAGCTTTCTTT; cdr3_aa: CASSHSRGNTEAFF
clone_size: NA; d_call: TRBD2; j_call: TRBJ2-1; v_call: TRBV20-1; cdr3_nt: TGCAGTGCTAGTGGGCTAGCGGGGGCGCCGGATGAGCAGTTCTTC; cdr3_aa: CSASGLAGAPDEQFF
clone_size: NA; d_call: TRBD1; j_call: TRBJ2-7; v_call: TRBV4-2; cdr3_nt: TGTGCCAGCAGCCGGACAGGGGAATCCTACGAGCAGTACTTC; cdr3_aa: CASSRTGESYEQYF
clone_size: NA; d_call: NA; j_call: TRBJ2-2; v_call: TRBV11-2; cdr3_nt: TGTGCCAGCAGCTCAGGACAGCCGAACACCGGGGAGCTGTTTTTT; cdr3_aa: CASSSGQPNTGELFF
clone_size: once; d_call: TRBD2; j_call: TRBJ2-1; v_call: TRBV28; cdr3_nt: TGTGCCAGCAGTCCCTCGAAAGCGGGAGTGGGTGAGCAGTTCTTC; cdr3_aa: CASSPSKAGVGEQFF
clone_size: NA; d_call: NA; j_call: TRBJ2-2; v_call: TRBV27; cdr3_nt: TGTGCCAGCAGTTTTCCCGGGGGGGAGCTGTTTTTT; cdr3_aa: CASSFPGGELFF
clone_size: NA; d_call: TRBD2; j_call: TRBJ2-1; v_call: TRBV3-1/TRBV3-2; cdr3_nt: TGTGCCAGCAGTGGACTAGCGGGGGGGCTGAATGAGCAGTTCTTC; cdr3_aa: CASSGLAGGLNEQFF
clone_size: once; d_call: NA; j_call: TRBJ2-7; v_call: TRBV5-5; cdr3_nt: TGTGCCAGCAGCTTGGAGCGATACTACGAGCAGTACTTC; cdr3_aa: CASSLERYYEQYF
clone_size: once; d_call: NA; j_call: TRBJ1-4; v_call: TRBV27; cdr3_nt: TGTGCCAGCAGTCACCTAGGAAAACTGTTTTTT; cdr3_aa: CASSHLGKLFF
clone_size: medium-sized; d_call: NA; j_call: TRBJ1-5; v_call: TRBV15; cdr3_nt: TGTGCCACCAGCAGAGATCCGGGGAGCAATCAGCCCCAGCATTTT; cdr3_aa: CATSRDPGSNQPQHF